The 9 T cell receptor beta chains below all came from one sample that was sequenced in a study of cytomegalovirus exposure and HLA in healthy donors (dated by TCRdb to 2017 to 2019). The protocol used for the library was the immunoSEQ multiplex PCR assay. The multiplex PCR relied on a mix of 60 forward primers for TCR Vbeta segments and 13 reverse primers for TCR Jbeta segments. Drawn from immuneACCESS, this table holds only the in-frame rearrangements with V and J called that TCRdb kept. Clones are partly lost; checked studies trace under half to an unresolved V gene and leave the rest unexplained. The sample table holds 190,000 or so clones, of which roughly 80% were seen once. The top ten constitute roughly 1.6% of the sample. The sequencing sample was made of PBMCs. The receptors here all came from a man in his forties or fifties in good health and CMV-seronegative.

The chain combines TRBV19 with TRBJ2-5, with a weak D call TRBD1 (6 bases). The CDR3 loop spans 13 amino acids. Germline assignment: CDR1 LNHDA and CDR2 SQIVND (reference sequence). V was shortened by 8 bases and J by 5 bases, with 15 bases between the two germline ends. The CDR3 region has the DNA TGTGCCAGTGCAACAACAGGGTCGGAGACCCAGTACTTC. Amino acid sequence: CASATTGSETQYF. The full variable domain, in which reference TRBV19 and TRBJ2-5 provide the parts outside the CDR3, is DGGITQSPKYLFRKEGQNVTLSCEQNLNHDAMYWYRQDPGQGLRLIYYSQIVNDFQKGDIAEGYSVSREKKESFPLTVTSAQKNPTAFYLCASATTGSETQYFGPGTRLLVL.

The chain couples TRBV9 to TRBJ1-1; perhaps TRBD1 as D (5 bases). The CDR3 has 16 residues. Trimming shortened V by 0 bases and J by 2 bases, and 14 bases separated the two germline ends. Germline assignment: CDR1 SGDLS and CDR2 YYNGEE. CDR3 in amino acids: CASSVGQIHRNTEAFF. CDR3 in DNA: TGTGCCAGCAGCGTAGGACAGATTCATCGAAACACTGAAGCTTTCTTT.

This chain connects TRBV2 to TRBJ2-3; D is undetermined. Germline V gives CDR1 SNHLY, CDR2 FYNNEI. This CDR3 has 11 residues. V shed 3 bases and J shed 7 bases, with 5 bases lying between them. The CDR3: CASSDEHTQYF. The CDR3 bases are TGTGCCAGCAGTGATGAGCATACGCAGTATTTT.

This sequence joins TRBV5-1 and TRBJ1-2; 7 nucleotides align to TRBD1. Unmatched junction bases numbered 9, after V lost 0 bases and J lost 4 bases. Per germline, CDR1 SGHRS and CDR2 YFSETQ. The CDR3 is 16 amino acids. The DNA of the CDR3 is TGCGCCAGCAGCTTGGCCGGGCTAGACAGGGCCTATGGCTACACCTTC. It is translated as CASSLAGLDRAYGYTF. Full variable domain (rest looked up from reference TRBV5-1 and TRBJ1-2): KAGVTQTPRYLIKTRGQQVTLSCSPISGHRSVSWYQQTPGQGLQFLFEYFSETQRNKGNFPGRFSGRQFSNSRSEMNVSTLELGDSALYLCASSLAGLDRAYGYTFGSGTRLTVV.

V gene TRBV6-6 combines with J gene TRBJ2-1; 8 bases are shared with TRBD1. V shed 6 bases, J shed 4 bases, and the junction held 8 bases outside the gene matches. Germline V gives CDR1 MNHNY, CDR2 SVGAGI (reference sequence). The CDR3 loop spans 15 amino acids. As DNA, the CDR3 is TGTGCCAGCAGAGGACAGGGTGAAATGTACAATGAGCAGTTCTTC. Its protein product is CASRGQGEMYNEQFF.

In its sample, this clone was seen once. The rearrangement joins TRBV10-3 to TRBJ2-3; 8 bases fit TRBD1. CDR3 length: 14 amino acids. Germline lookup yields CDR1 ENHRY and CDR2 SYGVKD. J was trimmed by 4 bases and V by 8 bases; bases with no gene match: 8. The CDR3 bases are TGTGCCATCCTGGACAGGGTAGGGTCAGATACGCAGTATTTT. This translates into CAILDRVGSDTQYF.

V usage is TRBV29-1 and J usage is TRBJ2-7; tentatively, D is TRBD1 (6 bases). CDR3 length: 12 amino acids. Trimming removed 6 bases at V and 3 bases at J, with 12 bases between. Germline V CDR1 and CDR2: SQVTM, ANQGSEA. The CDR3 sequence is CSVLQQGYEQYF. Here the CDR3 DNA reads TGCAGCGTCCTTCAACAGGGCTACGAGCAGTACTTC.

The V and J genes are TRBV2 and TRBJ2-3, with 9 bases matching TRBD1. Germline-derived CDR1 and CDR2 are SNHLY and FYNNEI. CDR3 length: 15 residues. Losses at the gene ends were 8 bases for V and 1 base for J; bases not matched to a gene: 7. CDR3 nucleotides: TGTGCCAGCCTGAGGGACAGGGCGGGCACAGATACGCAGTATTTT. It specifies CASLRDRAGTDTQYF. Full variable domain (rest looked up from reference TRBV2 and TRBJ2-3): EPEVTQTPSHQVTQMGQEVILRCVPISNHLYFYWYRQILGQKVEFLVSFYNNEISEKSEIFDDQFSVERPDGSNFTLKIRSTKLEDSAMYFCASLRDRAGTDTQYFGPGTRLTVL.

Here the CDR3 DNA reads TGTGCCAGCAGCGCACGCGACAGGGCAAGCGGCTACACCTTC. Translating it yields CASSARDRASGYTF. This rearrangement joins TRBV9 to TRBJ1-2, with TRBD1 matching over 7 bases. This CDR3 region has 14 residues. Germline values: CDR1 SGDLS, CDR2 YYNGEE. V shed 3 bases and J 8 bases; nucleotides not matched to a gene: 10.